The 2 T cell receptor beta chains listed next were all sequenced from one sample in a study of T-cell memory formation after mild COVID-19 (dated by TCRdb to the early 2020s). The library was built by means of 5' RACE. The instrument given in TCRdb is Illumina NovaSeq 6000. Using fastp trimming at Q25 and MiXCR clonotype assembly, TCRdb reanalyzed the public sequencing data and kept in-frame beta chains. Merged by CDR3 protein, the rows form single entries marked with the most common genes and DNA. The sample table shows about 190,000 distinct CDR3 sequences, and 20% to 25% are seen once. 20% to 25% of the sample comes from the top ten. The sample taken for sequencing was PBMCs or a T cell subset sorted from them (not recorded which). The receptors come from an adult woman who had mild COVID-19 (a few samples of this study predate the infection). The sample titles of this study are shuffled in the database, so cell type and time point are left out; the donor was told from shared clones.

The chain has TRBV27 and TRBJ1-1; D possibly corresponds to TRBD1 (5 bases). Germline assignment: CDR1 MNHEY and CDR2 SMNVEV (reference sequence). Trimming took 4 bases from V and 6 from J, leaving 12 bases between them. CDR3 length equals 13 residues. DNA for the CDR3: TGTGCCAGCAGTTCTCCACAGGACTCTGAAGCTTTCTTT. This gives the protein CASSSPQDSEAFF.

This rearrangement joins TRBV11-2 to TRBJ1-1; D perhaps matches TRBD1 (5 bases). Per the germline V gene, CDR1 is SGHAT and CDR2 is FQNNGV. This CDR3 comprises 15 residues. Trimming stripped 1 base from V and 1 base from J, with 10 bases between. DNA of the CDR3: TGTGCCAGCAGCTTAGGGGCGACAGCGAACACTGAAGCTTTCTTT. Its protein product is CASSLGATANTEAFF.